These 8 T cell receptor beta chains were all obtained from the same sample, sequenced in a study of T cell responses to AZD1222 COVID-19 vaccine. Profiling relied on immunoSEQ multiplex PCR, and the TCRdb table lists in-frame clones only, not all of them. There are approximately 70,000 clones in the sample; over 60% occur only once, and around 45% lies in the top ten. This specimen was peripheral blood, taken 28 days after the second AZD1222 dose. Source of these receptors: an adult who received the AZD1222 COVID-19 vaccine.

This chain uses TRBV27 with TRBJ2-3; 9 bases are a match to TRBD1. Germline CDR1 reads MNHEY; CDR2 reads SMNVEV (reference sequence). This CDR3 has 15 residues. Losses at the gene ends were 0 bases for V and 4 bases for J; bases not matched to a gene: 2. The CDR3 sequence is CASSLSGQGPDTQYF. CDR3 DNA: TGTGCCAGCAGTTTATCGGGACAGGGACCAGATACGCAGTATTTT.

CDR3 in amino acids: CASSPRRGLGGTEAFF. As DNA, the CDR3 is TGTGCCAGCAGCCCGCGAAGGGGGCTCGGAGGTACTGAAGCTTTCTTT. This chain joins TRBV9 and TRBJ1-1; TRBD1 aligns across 7 bases. The CDR3 runs to 16 residues. The V segment lost 4 bases and the J segment 5 bases; nucleotides outside the gene matches: 14. Germline V gene data show CDR1 as SGDLS and CDR2 as YYNGEE.

CDR3 loop: CATEGQLTNEQFF. CDR3 DNA sequence: TGTGCCACGGAAGGACAGTTAACCAATGAGCAGTTCTTC. The rearrangement joins TRBV3-1 (or the pseudogene TRBV3-2) to TRBJ2-1; possible D gene TRBD1, 6 bases. Germline V CDR1 and CDR2: LGHDT, YNNKEL (reference sequence). The length of the CDR3 is 13 residues. V was cut by 10 bases and J by 6 bases, with 16 bases left in between.

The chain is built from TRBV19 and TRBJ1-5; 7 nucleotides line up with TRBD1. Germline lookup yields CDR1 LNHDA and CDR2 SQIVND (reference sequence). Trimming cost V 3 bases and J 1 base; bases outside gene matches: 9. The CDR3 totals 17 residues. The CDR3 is CASSMLGGLGSNQPQHF. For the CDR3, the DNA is TGTGCCAGTAGTATGCTAGGGGGCCTGGGGAGCAATCAGCCCCAGCATTTT.

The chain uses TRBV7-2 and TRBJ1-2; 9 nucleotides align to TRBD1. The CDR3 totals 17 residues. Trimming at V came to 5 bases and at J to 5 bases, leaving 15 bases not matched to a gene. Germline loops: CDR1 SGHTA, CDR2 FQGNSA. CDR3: CASSPLGRQGVGYGYTF. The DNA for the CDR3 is TGTGCCAGCAGCCCGCTCGGGAGACAGGGGGTCGGGTATGGCTACACCTTC.

The CDR3 DNA follows: TGCGCCAGCATTGGGGTGGGGGACACTGAAGCTTTCTTT. Translation gives CASIGVGDTEAFF. The rearrangement links TRBV5-1 to TRBJ1-1; D is possibly TRBD1 (5 bases). In germline, CDR1 is SGHRS, CDR2 YFSETQ. This CDR3 is built from 13 residues. V was pared by 6 bases and J by 3 bases, with 12 bases between.

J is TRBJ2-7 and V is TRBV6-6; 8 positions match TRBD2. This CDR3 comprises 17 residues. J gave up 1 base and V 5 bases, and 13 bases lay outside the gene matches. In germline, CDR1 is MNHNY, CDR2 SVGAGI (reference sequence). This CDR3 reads CASSPRLAGFGSYEQYF. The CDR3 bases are TGTGCCAGCAGTCCGCGATTAGCGGGATTTGGTTCCTACGAGCAGTACTTC.

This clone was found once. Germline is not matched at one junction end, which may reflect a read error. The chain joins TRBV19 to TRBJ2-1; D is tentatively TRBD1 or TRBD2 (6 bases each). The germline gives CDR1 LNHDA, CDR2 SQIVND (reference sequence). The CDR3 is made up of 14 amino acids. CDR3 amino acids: CASSIDSYRGHQVF. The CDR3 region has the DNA TGTGCCAGTAGTATAGATAGCTACCGGGGGCACCAGGTCTTC.